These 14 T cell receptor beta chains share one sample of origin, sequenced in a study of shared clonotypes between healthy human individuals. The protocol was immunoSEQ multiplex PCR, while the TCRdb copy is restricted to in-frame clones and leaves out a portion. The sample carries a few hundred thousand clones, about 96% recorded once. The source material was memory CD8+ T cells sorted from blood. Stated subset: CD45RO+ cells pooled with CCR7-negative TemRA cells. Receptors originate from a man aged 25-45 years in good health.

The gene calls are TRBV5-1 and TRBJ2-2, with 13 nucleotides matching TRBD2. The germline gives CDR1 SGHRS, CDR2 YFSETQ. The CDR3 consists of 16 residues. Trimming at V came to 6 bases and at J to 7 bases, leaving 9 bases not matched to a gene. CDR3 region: CASKQGTSGEFGELFF. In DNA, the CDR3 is TGCGCCAGCAAACAAGGGACTAGCGGGGAGTTCGGGGAGCTGTTTTTT.

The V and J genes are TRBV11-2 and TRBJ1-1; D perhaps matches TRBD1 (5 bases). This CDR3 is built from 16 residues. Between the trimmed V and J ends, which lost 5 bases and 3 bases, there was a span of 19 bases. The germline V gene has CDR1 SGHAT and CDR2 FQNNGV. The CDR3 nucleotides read TGTGCCAGCAGCCCCGTAGGTAGCGGGGGGGACACTGAAGCTTTCTTT. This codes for CASSPVGSGGDTEAFF. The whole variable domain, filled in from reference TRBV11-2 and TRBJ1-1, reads EAGVAQSPRYKIIEKRQSVAFWCNPISGHATLYWYQQILGQGPKLLIQFQNNGVVDDSQLPKDRFSAERLKGVDSTLKIQPAKLEDSAVYLCASSPVGSGGDTEAFFGQGTRLTVV.

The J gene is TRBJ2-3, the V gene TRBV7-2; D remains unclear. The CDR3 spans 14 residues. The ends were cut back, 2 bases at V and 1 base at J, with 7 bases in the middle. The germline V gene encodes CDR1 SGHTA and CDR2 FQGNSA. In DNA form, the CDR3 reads TGTGCCAGCAGCTTAATCTCGGGCACAGATACGCAGTATTTT. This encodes CASSLISGTDTQYF.

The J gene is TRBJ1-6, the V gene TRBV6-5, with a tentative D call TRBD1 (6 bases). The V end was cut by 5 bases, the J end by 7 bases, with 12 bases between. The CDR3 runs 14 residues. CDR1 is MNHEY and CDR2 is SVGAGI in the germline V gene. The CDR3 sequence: CASSRQAGNSPLHF. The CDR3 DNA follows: TGTGCCAGCAGTAGACAGGCGGGGAATTCACCCCTCCACTTT.

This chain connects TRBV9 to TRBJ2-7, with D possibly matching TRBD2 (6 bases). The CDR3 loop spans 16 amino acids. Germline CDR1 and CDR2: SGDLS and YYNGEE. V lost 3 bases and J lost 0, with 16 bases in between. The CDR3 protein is CASSAMEGGNSYEQYF. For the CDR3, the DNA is TGTGCCAGCAGCGCCATGGAGGGAGGCAACTCCTACGAGCAGTACTTC.

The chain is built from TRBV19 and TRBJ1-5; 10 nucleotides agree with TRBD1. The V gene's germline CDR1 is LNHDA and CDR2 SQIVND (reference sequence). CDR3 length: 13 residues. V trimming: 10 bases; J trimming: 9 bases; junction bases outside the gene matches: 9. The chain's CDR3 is CATQTGGEGPQHF. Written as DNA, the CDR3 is TGTGCCACTCAGACAGGGGGCGAAGGGCCCCAGCATTTT.

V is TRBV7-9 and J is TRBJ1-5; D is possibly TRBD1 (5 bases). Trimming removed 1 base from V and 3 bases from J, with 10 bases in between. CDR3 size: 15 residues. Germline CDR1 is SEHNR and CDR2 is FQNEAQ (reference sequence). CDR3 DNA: TGTGCCAGCAGCTTAGGGGCAGGGTACAATCAGCCCCAGCATTTT. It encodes CASSLGAGYNQPQHF.

CDR3 in amino acids: CASSNAPGTRRNEQFF. CDR3 sequence (DNA): TGTGCCAGCAGCAACGCCCCGGGGACTAGGAGGAATGAGCAGTTCTTC. The chain links TRBV11-3 to TRBJ2-1, with 8 bases identical to TRBD2. V lost 5 bases and J lost 7; bases outside the gene matches: 13. CDR1 is SGHNT, CDR2 YENEEA, per germline. CDR3 length: 16 amino acids.

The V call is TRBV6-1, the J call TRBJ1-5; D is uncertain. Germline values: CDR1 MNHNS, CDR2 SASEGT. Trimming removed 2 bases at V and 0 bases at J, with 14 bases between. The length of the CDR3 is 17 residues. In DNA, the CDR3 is TGTGCCAGCAGTGAATACGGCGTGGGGTATAGCAATCAGCCCCAGCATTTT. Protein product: CASSEYGVGYSNQPQHF.

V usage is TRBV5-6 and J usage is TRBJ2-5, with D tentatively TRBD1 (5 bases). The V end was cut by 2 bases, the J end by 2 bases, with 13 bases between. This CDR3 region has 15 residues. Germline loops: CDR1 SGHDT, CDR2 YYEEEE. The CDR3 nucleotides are TGTGCCAGCAGCTTATTCTCGACAGTACAAGAGACCCAGTACTTC. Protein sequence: CASSLFSTVQETQYF.

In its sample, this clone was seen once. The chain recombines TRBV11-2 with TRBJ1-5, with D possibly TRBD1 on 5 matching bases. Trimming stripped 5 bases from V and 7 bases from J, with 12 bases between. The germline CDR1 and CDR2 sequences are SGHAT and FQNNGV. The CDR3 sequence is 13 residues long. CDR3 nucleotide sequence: TGTGCCAGCAGCCCCAGGGAAAGGCAGCCCCAGCATTTT. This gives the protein CASSPRERQPQHF.

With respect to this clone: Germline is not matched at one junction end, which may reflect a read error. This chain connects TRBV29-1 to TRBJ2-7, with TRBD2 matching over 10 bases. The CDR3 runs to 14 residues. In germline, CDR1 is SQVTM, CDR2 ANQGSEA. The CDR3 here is CSVEGTSASYEQYF. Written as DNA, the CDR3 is TGCAGCGTGGAAGGGACTAGCGCCTCCTACGAGCAGTACTTC.

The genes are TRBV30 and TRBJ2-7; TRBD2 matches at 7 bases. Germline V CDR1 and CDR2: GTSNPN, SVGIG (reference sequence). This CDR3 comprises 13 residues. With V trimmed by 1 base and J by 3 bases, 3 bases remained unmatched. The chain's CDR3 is CAWSEASGYEQYF. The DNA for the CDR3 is TGTGCCTGGAGTGAAGCTAGCGGCTACGAGCAGTACTTC.

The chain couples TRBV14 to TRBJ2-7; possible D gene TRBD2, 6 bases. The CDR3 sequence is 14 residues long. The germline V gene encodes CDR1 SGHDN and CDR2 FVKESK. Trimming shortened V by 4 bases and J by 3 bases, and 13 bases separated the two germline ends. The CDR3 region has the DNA TGTGCCAGCAGCCGCCGGGAGTGGGGCTACGAGCAGTACTTC. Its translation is CASSRREWGYEQYF.